This entry is about one T cell receptor (beta chain). Its matching antigen is unknown. CDR1 and CDR2 (germline): LGHNA, YNFKEQ. CDR3 length equals 18 residues. Trimming took off 0 bases at V and 0 bases at J, with 16 bases between the two ends. This record comes from a study of shared clonotypes between healthy human individuals. Findings and limits, study-wide: Represented diversity, genetic and exposure-history alike, was limited by few donors.

A deep-level run was used for the assay. Template amounts of approximately 300 ng DNA, approximately 30,000 T cell genomes, were employed in unsorted PBMC replicate PCRs. Sequenced by immunoSEQ multiplex PCR; TCRdb stores in-frame clones only, minus some. Among about 470,000 clones listed, roughly 77% were seen once. The material sequenced was PBMCs. The source is a middle-aged woman in good health. Some clones in this sample may be carry-over from other donors' samples. The chain has TRBV4-2 and TRBJ2-3, with D possibly TRBD2 on 6 matching bases. CDR3 loop: CASSQDGTGDSSTDTQYF. CDR3 coding DNA: TGTGCCAGCAGCCAAGATGGGACCGGGGACTCCAGCACAGATACGCAGTATTTT.